This TCR beta chain is drawn from a study of shared clonotypes between healthy human individuals. Libraries were prepared by immunoSEQ multiplex PCR; TCRdb keeps only in-frame clonotypes and omits some of them. The table lists more than 2,000,000 clones, just over 90% of them singletons, with 0.39% in the top ten. Investigators divided CD4+ cells into CD45RA+ naive and CD45RA-negative memory subsets. Material for sequencing was naive CD4+ T cells from PBMCs. Subset of the sample: CD45RA+ positively selected. This clonotype originated in a man between 18 and 29 years old in good health. Some clones in this sample may be carry-over from other donors' samples.

CDR3 in amino acids: CASSSGQGSTDTQYF. In DNA, the CDR3 is TGTGCCAGCAGTTCTGGACAGGGTAGCACAGATACGCAGTATTTT. This rearrangement joins TRBV6-1 to TRBJ2-3; 8 nucleotides align to TRBD1. The CDR3 spans 15 residues. Unmatched junction bases numbered 4, after V lost 5 bases and J lost 0 bases. CDR1 is MNHNS, CDR2 SASEGT, per germline.